This T cell receptor beta chain was documented in a study of control samples from healthy donors and cancer patients. The germline V gene encodes CDR1 GTSNPN and CDR2 SVGIG (reference sequence). V dropped 3 bases and J dropped 0 bases, with 17 bases sitting between them. There are 17 residues in the CDR3. Sequenced by immunoSEQ multiplex PCR; TCRdb stores in-frame clones only, minus some. The table includes 100,000 to 150,000 clones, less than 95% detected once. The chain couples TRBV30 to TRBJ1-4; D is unresolved. The specimen was blood. This receptor was taken from a man aged 18 to 30 in good health. The CDR3 DNA follows: TGTGCCTGGAGGTTAAAAGGCTCCCCTTCAACTAATGAAAAACTGTTTTTT. This encodes CAWRLKGSPSTNEKLFF.